These 27 T cell receptor beta chains were sequenced from one sample in a study of T cells in localized non-small cell lung cancer. Produced via immunoSEQ multiplex PCR; TCRdb's table is partial and in-frame only. Among tens of thousands of clones listed, approximately 86% were seen once. The material was peripheral blood, obtained before any cancer treatment. The receptors were sampled from a man aged 35-75 years with stage I squamous cell lung carcinoma.

V gene TRBV28 combines with J gene TRBJ1-6, with D possibly TRBD1 on 5 matching bases. This CDR3 is 12 amino acids long. CDR1 and CDR2 (germline): MDHEN, SYDVKM. V was trimmed by 7 bases and J by 7 bases, leaving 8 bases between them. The CDR3 sequence: CASMGENSPLHF. In DNA form, the CDR3 reads TGTGCCAGCATGGGGGAGAATTCACCCCTCCACTTT.

The chain recombines TRBV7-9 with TRBJ1-6, with TRBD1 as a possible D gene (5 bases). CDR3 size: 14 residues. From germline, CDR1 is SEHNR and CDR2 FQNEAQ (reference sequence). Trimming shortened V by 1 base and J by 8 bases, and 9 bases separated the two germline ends. CDR3 DNA: TGTGCCAGCAGCTTAGAAGGGACCCATTCACCCCTCCACTTT. Residues: CASSLEGTHSPLHF.

This clone was detected once. Other DNA sequences from this sample encode an identical CDR3 as well. This CDR3 is CSASTDTQYF. The CDR3 DNA sequence: TGCAGTGCCTCCACAGATACGCAGTATTTT. The chain is built from TRBV20-1 and TRBJ2-3; D is ambiguous. CDR3 length equals 10 residues. Germline CDR1 and CDR2: DFQATT and SNEGSKA (reference sequence). Trimming removed 6 bases from V and 2 bases from J, with 3 bases in between.

This clone was seen a single time. V is TRBV5-1 and J is TRBJ1-2; no firm D call. CDR1 SGHRS and CDR2 YFSETQ come from the germline V gene. The CDR3 length is 18 residues. V was pared by 3 bases and J by 2 bases, with 23 bases between. The CDR3 reads CASSSLRHNSRSNYGYTF. The CDR3 DNA is TGCGCCAGCAGCTCGCTCAGACACAACTCAAGATCGAACTATGGCTACACCTTC. Full variable domain (missing parts from reference TRBV5-1 and TRBJ1-2): KAGVTQTPRYLIKTRGQQVTLSCSPISGHRSVSWYQQTPGQGLQFLFEYFSETQRNKGNFPGRFSGRQFSNSRSEMNVSTLELGDSALYLCASSSLRHNSRSNYGYTFGSGTRLTVV.

This clone came up a few times. The chain joins TRBV7-9 to TRBJ1-5, with D possibly TRBD1 on 5 matching bases. The V end lost 1 base, the J end lost 3 bases, and 10 bases lay between the germline ends. This CDR3 has 15 residues. Looked up from germline, CDR1 is SEHNR and CDR2 is FQNEAQ (reference sequence). The CDR3 coding sequence is TGTGCCAGCAGCTTAGGTGCAGGGTTCAATCAGCCCCAGCATTTT. It is translated as CASSLGAGFNQPQHF. Using reference TRBV7-9 and TRBJ1-5 for the parts outside the CDR3, the full variable domain is DTGVSQNPRHKITKRGQNVTFRCDPISEHNRLYWYRQTLGQGPEFLTYFQNEAQLEKSRLLSDRFSAERPKGSFSTLEIQRTEQGDSAMYLCASSLGAGFNQPQHFGDGTRLSIL.

V is TRBV5-1 and J is TRBJ1-1; D gene ambiguous. CDR1 is SGHRS, CDR2 YFSETQ, per germline. V was pared by 6 bases and J by 6 bases, with 18 bases between. The CDR3 runs to 14 residues. CDR3 DNA: TGCGCCAGCATCTCGGACCCCAGCGGCTCTGAAGCTTTCTTT. Translation gives CASISDPSGSEAFF.

This chain connects TRBV6-1 to TRBJ1-1; D remains ambiguous. Looked up from germline, CDR1 is MNHNS and CDR2 is SASEGT. V lost 6 bases to trimming and J lost 7 bases, with 9 bases between them. This CDR3 has 11 residues. The CDR3 DNA reads as TGTGCCAGCAGACAGTATTATGAAGCTTTCTTT. It specifies CASRQYYEAFF.

The chain employs TRBV29-1 and TRBJ1-5; the D is unclear. Germline lookup yields CDR1 SQVTM and CDR2 ANQGSEA. The ends were cut back, 8 bases at V and 6 bases at J, with 8 bases in the middle. This CDR3 is 10 amino acids long. The chain's CDR3 is CSLRTQPQHF. The CDR3 DNA is TGCAGCCTTCGCACTCAGCCCCAGCATTTT.

V and J are TRBV19 and TRBJ2-7; no clear D. The CDR3 covers 14 residues. Germline CDR1 reads LNHDA; CDR2 reads SQIVND (reference sequence). The V gene lost 3 bases and the J gene lost 4 bases, with 13 bases spanning the gap. CDR3 sequence: CASSIGQSRYEQYF. CDR3 in DNA: TGTGCCAGTAGTATCGGGCAGTCTCGATACGAGCAGTACTTC. The variable domain in full, completed from reference TRBV19 and TRBJ2-7, reads DGGITQSPKYLFRKEGQNVTLSCEQNLNHDAMYWYRQDPGQGLRLIYYSQIVNDFQKGDIAEGYSVSREKKESFPLTVTSAQKNPTAFYLCASSIGQSRYEQYFGPGTRLTVT.

This chain's CDR3 is CASSGTGLGTGELFF. The DNA of the CDR3 is TGTGCCAGCAGTGGGACAGGGTTGGGCACCGGGGAGCTGTTTTTT. V is TRBV6-5 and J is TRBJ2-2; 9 nucleotides line up with TRBD1. With 5 bases clipped from V and 4 bases from J, the junction kept 5 bases outside the gene matches. Per germline, CDR1 MNHEY and CDR2 SVGAGI. CDR3 length: 15 amino acids.

The chain employs TRBV7-2 and TRBJ1-2; 7 bases map to TRBD1. CDR3 length: 16 amino acids. The V segment lost 2 bases and the J segment 7 bases; nucleotides outside the gene matches: 13. Germline loops: CDR1 SGHTA, CDR2 FQGNSA. For the CDR3, the DNA is TGTGCCAGCAGCTTATTGGCGGCGGACAGGAGGGGTGGCTACACCTTC. Translated: CASSLLAADRRGGYTF.

The V call is TRBV7-9, the J call TRBJ1-2; the D is unclear. Between the trimmed V and J ends, which lost 2 bases and 8 bases, there was a span of 9 bases. From germline, CDR1 is SEHNR and CDR2 FQNEAQ (reference sequence). The CDR3 has 12 residues. The chain's CDR3 is CASSLSPAGYTF. As DNA, the CDR3 is TGTGCCAGCAGCTTATCGCCCGCCGGCTACACCTTC.

The rearrangement joins TRBV7-2 to TRBJ2-2, with D possibly being TRBD2 (6 bases). V was cut by 3 bases and J by 6 bases, with 17 bases left in between. Germline-derived CDR1 and CDR2 are SGHTA and FQGNSA. This CDR3 region has 16 residues. The CDR3 loop is CASSFLPGVMAGELFF. CDR3 DNA sequence: TGTGCCAGCAGCTTCCTGCCGGGGGTAATGGCCGGGGAGCTGTTTTTT.

The chain couples TRBV9 to TRBJ1-1; the D gene is possibly TRBD1 (5 bases). Germline loops: CDR1 SGDLS, CDR2 YYNGEE. Trimming shortened V by 2 bases and J by 0 bases, and 11 bases separated the two germline ends. The CDR3 contains 15 residues. The CDR3 here is CASSVGVEMNTEAFF. The CDR3 DNA reads as TGTGCCAGCAGCGTGGGGGTAGAAATGAACACTGAAGCTTTCTTT. The whole variable domain, remainder taken from reference TRBV9 and TRBJ1-1, is DSGVTQTPKHLITATGQRVTLRCSPRSGDLSVYWYQQSLDQGLQFLIQYYNGEERAKGNILERFSAQQFPDLHSELNLSSLELGDSALYFCASSVGVEMNTEAFFGQGTRLTVV.

V gene TRBV15 combines with J gene TRBJ2-1; 7 bases align to TRBD2. The junction had 13 bases not matched to a gene; V was cut back by 5 bases and J by 9 bases. The CDR3 has 15 amino acids. Germline-derived CDR1 and CDR2 are LNHNV and YYDKDF (reference sequence). This chain's CDR3 is CATSHRGRRGSEQFF. The CDR3 DNA reads TGTGCCACCAGCCACCGGGGACGGCGGGGGAGTGAGCAGTTCTTC.

CDR3 DNA: TGTGCCAGTAGTATAGTCCAAAGGGTGAACACTGAAGCTTTCTTT. Its protein product is CASSIVQRVNTEAFF. The chain recombines TRBV19 with TRBJ1-1; D call uncertain. CDR1 and CDR2 from the germline V gene are LNHDA and SQIVND (reference sequence). This CDR3 spans 15 amino acids. V was trimmed by 1 base and J by 0 bases, leaving 9 bases between them.

The chain's CDR3 is CASSLPRGRMNTEAFF. CDR3 bases: TGTGCCAGCAGCTTACCTAGGGGTAGAATGAACACTGAAGCTTTCTTT. The V and J genes are TRBV7-2 and TRBJ1-1; a possible D gene is TRBD1 (5 bases). The CDR3 totals 16 residues. V was clipped by 2 bases and J by 0 bases, with 13 bases between them. Germline V CDR1 and CDR2: SGHTA, FQGNSA.

The chain is built from TRBV7-7 and TRBJ2-1; 12 bases align to TRBD1. The CDR3 sequence is 16 residues long. Germline V CDR1 and CDR2: SSHAT, FNYEAQ (reference sequence). J was trimmed by 7 bases and V by 3 bases; bases with no gene match: 7. The CDR3 region has the DNA TGTGCCAGCAGCTTGGGTCCGGGACAGGGGGCTAATGAGCAGTTCTTC. This translates into CASSLGPGQGANEQFF.

The chain carries TRBV6-6 and TRBJ2-3; TRBD1 might be the D (6 bases). The CDR3 spans 15 residues. V was shortened by 0 bases and J by 0 bases, with 7 bases between the two germline ends. Germline values: CDR1 MNHNY, CDR2 SVGAGI (reference sequence). The CDR3 DNA sequence: TGTGCCAGCAGTTACTCCGGACAGAGCACAGATACGCAGTATTTT. Amino acids: CASSYSGQSTDTQYF.

The V gene is TRBV5-6, the J gene TRBJ2-1; D is unresolved. CDR3 size: 15 residues. V shed 6 bases and J shed 2 bases, with 15 bases lying between them. The germline CDR1 and CDR2 sequences are SGHDT and YYEEEE. The CDR3 spells CASTPRDSPYNEQFF. The CDR3 nucleotides are TGTGCCAGCACCCCGCGCGACTCTCCCTACAATGAGCAGTTCTTC. Full variable domain (remainder filled in from reference TRBV5-6 and TRBJ2-1): DAGVTQSPTHLIKTRGQQVTLRCSPKSGHDTVSWYQQALGQGPQFIFQYYEEEERQRGNFPDRFSGHQFPNYSSELNVNALLLGDSALYLCASTPRDSPYNEQFFGPGTRLTVL.

The rearrangement joins TRBV7-3 to TRBJ2-6; D gene ambiguous. Trimming stripped 1 base from V and 7 bases from J, with 8 bases between. Germline V gives CDR1 SGHTA, CDR2 FQGTGA. The CDR3 totals 14 residues. Written as DNA, the CDR3 is TGTGCCAGCAGCTTAAATAGTCCCGCCAACGTCCTGACTTTC. This gives the protein CASSLNSPANVLTF.

The chain carries TRBV5-4 and TRBJ2-1, with TRBD2 identical over 8 bases. Germline trimming cut 4 bases from V and 3 bases from J; bases unmatched to any gene: 9. The CDR3 totals 16 residues. The germline V gene encodes CDR1 SGHNT and CDR2 YYREEE (reference sequence). As DNA, the CDR3 is TGTGCCAGCAGCGTAGGATCGGGGGGGCTCTACAATGAGCAGTTCTTC. Protein: CASSVGSGGLYNEQFF.

The chain carries TRBV10-3 and TRBJ1-3, with D uncertain. CDR3 length equals 14 residues. The ends were cut back, 6 bases at V and 2 bases at J, with 11 bases in the middle. CDR1 and CDR2 from the germline V gene are ENHRY and SYGVKD. The CDR3 sequence: CAISPDTTGNTIYF. In nucleotides, the CDR3 is TGTGCCATCAGCCCCGACACTACTGGAAACACCATATATTTT.

This clone has only one observation. V usage is TRBV6-5 and J usage is TRBJ1-3; D unresolved. CDR3 length equals 15 residues. Per germline, CDR1 MNHEY and CDR2 SVGAGI. Trimming shortened V by 0 bases and J by 0 bases, and 6 bases separated the two germline ends. CDR3 bases: TGTGCCAGCAGTTACTCAAGGTACTCTGGAAACACCATATATTTT. Its translation is CASSYSRYSGNTIYF.

The J gene is TRBJ1-6, the V gene TRBV2, with D perhaps matching TRBD1 (5 bases). The CDR3 spans 17 residues. CDR1 is SNHLY and CDR2 is FYNNEI in the germline V gene. V dropped 9 bases and J dropped 4 bases, with 22 bases sitting between them. In DNA form, the CDR3 reads TGTGCCAGTAGAAAGGGACGGGAACTGGCGTATAATTCACCCCTCCACTTT. Its translation is CASRKGRELAYNSPLHF. The full variable domain, in which reference TRBV2 and TRBJ1-6 provide the parts outside the CDR3, is EPEVTQTPSHQVTQMGQEVILRCVPISNHLYFYWYRQILGQKVEFLVSFYNNEISEKSEIFDDQFSVERPDGSNFTLKIRSTKLEDSAMYFCASRKGRELAYNSPLHFGNGTRLTVT.

This chain connects TRBV7-9 to TRBJ2-7; D possibly matches TRBD1 or TRBD2 (5 bases each). The CDR3 contains 15 residues. Looked up from germline, CDR1 is SEHNR and CDR2 is FQNEAQ (reference sequence). The V end lost 8 bases, the J end lost 4 bases, and 21 bases lay between the germline ends. CDR3 amino acids: CASVPGPTSRYEQYF. In nucleotides, the CDR3 is TGTGCCAGCGTCCCGGGGCCCACTTCCCGGTACGAGCAGTACTTC.

CDR3 region: CASSIGDGTTQPQHF. CDR3 sequence (DNA): TGTGCCAGTAGTATAGGGGACGGGACCACTCAGCCCCAGCATTTT. The V call is TRBV19, the J call TRBJ1-5; weak D call: TRBD1 (5 bases). Germline lookup yields CDR1 LNHDA and CDR2 SQIVND (reference sequence). The ends were cut back, 1 base at V and 6 bases at J, with 13 bases in the middle. The CDR3 is 15 residues long.